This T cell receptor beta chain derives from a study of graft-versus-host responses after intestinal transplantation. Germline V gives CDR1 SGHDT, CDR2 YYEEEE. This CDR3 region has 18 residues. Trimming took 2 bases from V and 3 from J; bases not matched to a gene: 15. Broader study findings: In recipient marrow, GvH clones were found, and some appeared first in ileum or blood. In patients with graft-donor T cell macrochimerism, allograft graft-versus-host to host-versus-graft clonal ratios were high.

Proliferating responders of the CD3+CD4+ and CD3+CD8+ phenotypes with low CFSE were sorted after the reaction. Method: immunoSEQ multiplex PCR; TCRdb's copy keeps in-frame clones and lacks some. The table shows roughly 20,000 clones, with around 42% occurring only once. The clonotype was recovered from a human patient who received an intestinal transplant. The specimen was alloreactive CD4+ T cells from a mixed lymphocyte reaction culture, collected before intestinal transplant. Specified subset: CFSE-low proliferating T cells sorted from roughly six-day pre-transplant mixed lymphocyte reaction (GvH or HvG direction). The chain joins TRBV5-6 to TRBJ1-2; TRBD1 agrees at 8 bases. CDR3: CASSFSIQGAVGDYGYTF. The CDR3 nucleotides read TGTGCCAGCAGCTTTTCTATTCAGGGGGCTGTTGGGGACTATGGCTACACCTTC.